A single sample gave rise to the 21 T cell receptor beta chains below, sequenced in a study of T cells in Graves' hyperthyroidism and ophthalmopathy. Amplification of TCR beta CDR3 regions used RNA as the template. The primer set for the first-round RT-PCR of the TCR CDR3 was HTBI. TCRdb recomputed calls from the multiplex PCR reads with MiXCR, one row per CDR3 protein. The sample has fewer than 350,000 distinct CDR3 sequences; approximately 13% are singletons. Sequencing input: blood. The source is a woman aged 40-49 years with Graves' hyperthyroidism.

Ten or more counts support this clonotype. V and J are TRBV5-1 and TRBJ1-1, with 7 positions matching TRBD1. Germline V lookup: CDR1 SGHRS, CDR2 YFSETQ. This CDR3 has 15 residues. After removal of 4 bases from V and 1 base from J, the junction contained 7 bases not matched to a gene. CDR3: CASSETGIPNTEAFF. CDR3 DNA: TGCGCCAGCAGCGAGACAGGGATTCCGAACACTGAAGCTTTCTTT.

This clonotype was found a few times. A much larger clone lies one base from this, so it may be a read error. The chain couples TRBV7-8 to TRBJ2-5; D unclear. This CDR3 spans 11 amino acids. Germline assignment: CDR1 SGHVS and CDR2 FQNEAQ. V was clipped by 11 bases and J by 3 bases, with 10 bases between them. DNA of the CDR3: TGTGCCGGCATCCGGGAAGAGACCCAGTACTTC. Translation: CAGIREETQYF.

This clonotype has ten or more counts. V and J are TRBV6-1 and TRBJ2-5, with TRBD1 matching over 9 bases. The CDR3 runs 17 residues. Germline CDR1 reads MNHNS; CDR2 reads SASEGT. Germline trimming cut 6 bases from V and 4 bases from J; bases unmatched to any gene: 15. The CDR3 loop reads CASRPNVPGQGGETQYF. The CDR3 DNA reads TGTGCCAGCAGACCTAATGTCCCGGGACAGGGAGGAGAGACCCAGTACTTC.

This clonotype occurred many times. The V and J genes are TRBV5-1 and TRBJ1-1, with D perhaps TRBD1 (5 bases). With 0 bases removed from V and 6 bases from J, the gap between germline ends came to 15 bases. Germline CDR1 reads SGHRS; CDR2 reads YFSETQ. This CDR3 comprises 15 residues. The CDR3 protein is CASSLEPGRAAEAFF. The CDR3 DNA follows: TGCGCCAGCAGCTTGGAACCCGGCAGGGCGGCTGAAGCTTTCTTT.

This clonotype was recorded many times. The gene calls are TRBV11-2 and TRBJ2-1; no clear D. CDR3 length equals 15 residues. CDR1 is SGHAT and CDR2 is FQNNGV in the germline V gene. V dropped 4 bases and J dropped 2 bases, with 12 bases sitting between them. The CDR3 sequence: CASSSSSQTYNEQFF. The CDR3 nucleotides are TGTGCCAGCAGCTCCTCCAGTCAGACCTACAATGAGCAGTTCTTC. The complete variable domain, with remaining parts taken from reference TRBV11-2 and TRBJ2-1, reads EAGVAQSPRYKIIEKRQSVAFWCNPISGHATLYWYQQILGQGPKLLIQFQNNGVVDDSQLPKDRFSAERLKGVDSTLKIQPAKLEDSAVYLCASSSSSQTYNEQFFGPGTRLTVL.

The genes are TRBV19 and TRBJ2-7, with no clear D. V was clipped by 5 bases and J by 4 bases, with 18 bases between them. This CDR3 contains 15 residues. The germline V gene encodes CDR1 LNHDA and CDR2 SQIVND (reference sequence). CDR3 nucleotides: TGTGCCAGTAGTCCGACCGGACCCCTGGAGTACGAGCAGTACTTC. It yields the protein CASSPTGPLEYEQYF.

This clonotype was seen at least ten times. This sequence joins TRBV19 and TRBJ2-7; a possible D gene is TRBD2 (5 bases). Deletions cut 6 bases from V and 2 bases from J, with 11 bases between. The CDR3 sequence is 13 residues long. Per germline, CDR1 LNHDA and CDR2 SQIVND (reference sequence). The CDR3 is CASSRDGAYEQYF. The CDR3 region has the DNA TGTGCCAGTAGCCGTGACGGGGCCTACGAGCAGTACTTC.

This clonotype was observed many times. The V call is TRBV5-1, the J call TRBJ2-3; D gene uncertain. Trimming left V 0 bases short and J 11 bases short, with 10 bases between. This CDR3 region has 12 residues. Per germline, CDR1 SGHRS and CDR2 YFSETQ. In DNA form, the CDR3 reads TGCGCCAGCAGCTTGGAGGCTGTACGGCAGTATTTT. This encodes CASSLEAVRQYF. The full variable domain, with the rest looked up from reference TRBV5-1 and TRBJ2-3, is KAGVTQTPRYLIKTRGQQVTLSCSPISGHRSVSWYQQTPGQGLQFLFEYFSETQRNKGNFPGRFSGRQFSNSRSEMNVSTLELGDSALYLCASSLEAVRQYFGPGTRLTVL.

The rearrangement uses TRBV3-1 and TRBJ2-2, with 10 bases lining up with TRBD2. The CDR3 loop spans 15 amino acids. Unmatched junction bases numbered 2, after V lost 0 bases and J lost 7 bases. CDR1 is LGHDT and CDR2 is YNNKEL in the germline V gene (reference sequence). CDR3 in amino acids: CASSQEASGSGELFF. CDR3 nucleotide sequence: TGTGCCAGCAGCCAAGAGGCTAGCGGGAGCGGGGAGCTGTTTTTT.

This clonotype was seen repeatedly, ten times or more. The chain uses TRBV20-1 and TRBJ1-4, with D hard to call. The germline V gene has CDR1 DFQATT and CDR2 SNEGSKA (reference sequence). V lost 4 bases to trimming and J lost 2 bases, with 11 bases between them. The CDR3 runs to 14 residues. The CDR3: CSATRGATNEKLFF. The CDR3 DNA reads as TGCAGTGCTACCCGGGGTGCCACTAATGAAAAACTGTTTTTT.

This clonotype showed up many times. V gene TRBV7-9 combines with J gene TRBJ2-7; D unresolved. The V and J ends lost 4 bases and 2 bases respectively, with 9 bases between them. CDR3 length: 13 amino acids. CDR1 is SEHNR, CDR2 FQNEAQ, per germline (reference sequence). CDR3 in amino acids: CASSSEQPYEQYF. CDR3 coding DNA: TGTGCCAGCAGCTCGGAACAGCCCTACGAGCAGTACTTC. Full variable domain (missing parts from reference TRBV7-9 and TRBJ2-7): DTGVSQNPRHKITKRGQNVTFRCDPISEHNRLYWYRQTLGQGPEFLTYFQNEAQLEKSRLLSDRFSAERPKGSFSTLEIQRTEQGDSAMYLCASSSEQPYEQYFGPGTRLTVT.

This clonotype was found a few times. V usage is TRBV27 and J usage is TRBJ2-2; D possibly corresponds to TRBD1 (6 bases). Germline V CDR1 and CDR2: MNHEY, SMNVEV (reference sequence). The CDR3 runs to 14 residues. With 4 bases removed from V and 3 bases from J, the gap between germline ends came to 9 bases. CDR3 protein: CASSSGQYTGELFF. CDR3 sequence (DNA): TGTGCCAGCAGTTCCGGACAGTACACCGGGGAGCTGTTTTTT.

The chain carries TRBV6-6 and TRBJ2-3; D unresolved. Germline V gives CDR1 MNHNY, CDR2 SVGAGI (reference sequence). The CDR3 covers 16 residues. The V gene lost 0 bases and the J gene lost 3 bases, with 13 bases spanning the gap. CDR3 DNA: TGTGCCAGCAGTTACTCGAAAGTCCGGAGAACAGATACGCAGTATTTT. Its protein product is CASSYSKVRRTDTQYF.

CDR3 bases: TGTGCCAGCAGCGGGCTTAACAGGGGGGAGACCCAGTACTTC. Amino acids: CASSGLNRGETQYF. This chain connects TRBV6-1 to TRBJ2-5; TRBD1 matches 8 bases. The germline gives CDR1 MNHNS, CDR2 SASEGT. J lost 5 bases, V lost 6 bases, and 8 bases had no gene match. CDR3 length equals 14 residues.

This clonotype was detected ten times or more. V and J are TRBV5-4 and TRBJ2-5; 10 bases fit TRBD2. The V gene end was trimmed by 2 bases and the J gene end by 2 bases; junction bases not matched to a gene: 6. Germline values: CDR1 SGHNT, CDR2 YYREEE (reference sequence). The CDR3 covers 16 residues. The CDR3 region has the DNA TGTGCCAGCAGCTTTAATAGCGGGAGGCCTCAAGAGACCCAGTACTTC. Translated, it gives CASSFNSGRPQETQYF.

There are many counts of this clonotype. The chain has TRBV24-1 and TRBJ1-2, with D uncertain. Germline V gives CDR1 KGHDR, CDR2 SFDVKD. Trimming stripped 9 bases from V and 7 bases from J, with 20 bases between. CDR3 length: 14 residues. The CDR3 spells CATAQGGGSFGYTF. The DNA for the CDR3 is TGTGCCACCGCCCAAGGCGGAGGGTCCTTTGGCTACACCTTC.

This clonotype has a count of ten or more. The chain joins TRBV7-9 to TRBJ2-1; TRBD2 aligns across 11 bases. Germline-derived CDR1 and CDR2 are SEHNR and FQNEAQ (reference sequence). The CDR3 is made up of 18 amino acids. With 5 bases clipped from V and 1 base from J, the junction kept 10 bases outside the gene matches. CDR3: CASSPRTSGRPSYNEQFF. The CDR3 DNA sequence: TGTGCCAGCAGCCCCCGGACTAGCGGGCGCCCTTCCTACAATGAGCAGTTCTTC.

This clonotype has a count of ten or more. The V gene is TRBV20-1, the J gene TRBJ1-2; D is undetermined. The ends were cut back, 6 bases at V and 6 bases at J, with 14 bases in the middle. The CDR3 is made up of 12 amino acids. Per germline, CDR1 DFQATT and CDR2 SNEGSKA (reference sequence). The CDR3 reads CSAFKGTDGYTF. The CDR3 DNA is TGCAGTGCCTTCAAGGGCACGGATGGCTACACCTTC.

The gene calls are TRBV19 and TRBJ2-2, with D maybe TRBD2 (5 bases). V gave up 2 bases and J gave up 6 bases, with 10 bases separating them. The CDR3 is made up of 14 amino acids. The germline V gene has CDR1 LNHDA and CDR2 SQIVND (reference sequence). The CDR3 DNA is TGTGCCAGTAGTATAACTAGTTGGGCCGGGGAGCTGTTTTTT. Its protein is CASSITSWAGELFF.

This clonotype occurred a few times. The rearrangement uses TRBV7-9 and TRBJ1-6; no reliable D call. V lost 5 bases and J lost 4, with 15 bases in between. The CDR3 is 16 residues long. Germline V lookup: CDR1 SEHNR, CDR2 FQNEAQ (reference sequence). The CDR3 nucleotides are TGTGCCAGCAGCCCTAGTCAGACGGATTATAATTCACCCCTCCACTTT. Its translation: CASSPSQTDYNSPLHF.

This clonotype was detected ten times or more. The V and J genes are TRBV11-2 and TRBJ1-6, with 8 bases identical to TRBD1. The V gene's germline CDR1 is SGHAT and CDR2 FQNNGV. The V segment lost 0 bases and the J segment 10 bases; nucleotides outside the gene matches: 5. The CDR3 consists of 15 residues. In DNA form, the CDR3 reads TGTGCCAGCAGCTTAGAGAGGACAGGGACCTCACCCCTCCACTTT. Encoded protein: CASSLERTGTSPLHF.